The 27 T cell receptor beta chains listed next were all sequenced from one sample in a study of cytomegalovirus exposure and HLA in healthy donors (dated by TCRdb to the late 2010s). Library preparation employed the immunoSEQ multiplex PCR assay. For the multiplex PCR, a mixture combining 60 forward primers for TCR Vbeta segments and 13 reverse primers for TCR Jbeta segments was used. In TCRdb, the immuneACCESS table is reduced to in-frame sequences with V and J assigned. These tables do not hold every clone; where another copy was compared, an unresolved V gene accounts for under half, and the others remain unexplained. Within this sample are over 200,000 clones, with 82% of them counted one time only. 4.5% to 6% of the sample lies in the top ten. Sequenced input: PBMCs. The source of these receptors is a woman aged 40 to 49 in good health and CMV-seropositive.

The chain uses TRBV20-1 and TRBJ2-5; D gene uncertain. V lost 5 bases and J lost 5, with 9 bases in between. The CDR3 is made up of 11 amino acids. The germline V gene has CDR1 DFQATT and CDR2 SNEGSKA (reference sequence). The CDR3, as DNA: TGCAGTGCTGGTAGGAGCGAGACCCAGTACTTC. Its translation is CSAGRSETQYF.

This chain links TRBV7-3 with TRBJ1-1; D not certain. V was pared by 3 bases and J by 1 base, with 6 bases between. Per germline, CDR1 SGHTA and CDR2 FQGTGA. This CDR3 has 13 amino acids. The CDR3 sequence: CASSLAGNTEAFF. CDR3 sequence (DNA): TGTGCCAGCAGCTTGGCGGGGAACACTGAAGCTTTCTTT.

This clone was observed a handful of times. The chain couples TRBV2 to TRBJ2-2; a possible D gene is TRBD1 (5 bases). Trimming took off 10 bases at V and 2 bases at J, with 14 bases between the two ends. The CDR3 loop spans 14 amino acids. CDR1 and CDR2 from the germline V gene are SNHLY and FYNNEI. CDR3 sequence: CATRRVPNTGELFF. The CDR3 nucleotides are TGTGCCACCCGCAGGGTACCTAACACCGGGGAGCTGTTTTTT.

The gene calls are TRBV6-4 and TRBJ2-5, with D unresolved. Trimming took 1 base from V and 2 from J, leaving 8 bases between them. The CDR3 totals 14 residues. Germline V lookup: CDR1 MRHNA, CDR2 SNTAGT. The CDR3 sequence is CASSDCDSQETQYF. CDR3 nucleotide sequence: TGTGCCAGCAGTGACTGCGACTCACAAGAGACCCAGTACTTC.

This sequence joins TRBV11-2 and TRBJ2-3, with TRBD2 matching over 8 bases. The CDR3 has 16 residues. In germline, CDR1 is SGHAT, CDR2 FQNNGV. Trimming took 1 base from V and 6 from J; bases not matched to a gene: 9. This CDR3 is CASSLVAGGALDTQYF. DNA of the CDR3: TGTGCCAGCAGCTTAGTGGCCGGGGGGGCCTTGGATACGCAGTATTTT.

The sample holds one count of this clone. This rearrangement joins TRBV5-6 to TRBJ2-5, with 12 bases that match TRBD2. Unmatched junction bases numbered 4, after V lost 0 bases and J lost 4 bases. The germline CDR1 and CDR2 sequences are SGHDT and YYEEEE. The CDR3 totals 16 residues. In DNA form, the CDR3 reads TGTGCCAGCAGCTTGGTCGCTAGCGGGGGGGCAGAGACCCAGTACTTC. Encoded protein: CASSLVASGGAETQYF.

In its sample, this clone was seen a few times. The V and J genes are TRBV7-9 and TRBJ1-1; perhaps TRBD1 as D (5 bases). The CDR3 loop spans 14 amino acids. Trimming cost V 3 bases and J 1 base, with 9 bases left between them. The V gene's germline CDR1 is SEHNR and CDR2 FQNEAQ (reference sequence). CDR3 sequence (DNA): TGTGCCAGCAGCTTGGGACTGCGGAACACTGAAGCTTTCTTT. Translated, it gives CASSLGLRNTEAFF.

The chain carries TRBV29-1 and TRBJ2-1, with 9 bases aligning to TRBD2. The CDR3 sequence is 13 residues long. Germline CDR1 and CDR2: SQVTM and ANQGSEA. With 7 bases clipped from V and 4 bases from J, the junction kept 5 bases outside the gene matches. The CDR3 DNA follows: TGCAGCGCCGGACTAGCGCGTTACAATGAGCAGTTCTTC. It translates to CSAGLARYNEQFF.

CDR3 sequence (DNA): TGTGCCAGCAGTGCGACAGGGGCCTATAATTCACCCCTCCACTTT. Its translation is CASSATGAYNSPLHF. The rearrangement uses TRBV27 and TRBJ1-6; 8 nucleotides align to TRBD1. The CDR3 spans 15 residues. CDR1 and CDR2 from the germline V gene are MNHEY and SMNVEV (reference sequence). J lost 2 bases, V lost 5 bases, and 2 bases had no gene match.

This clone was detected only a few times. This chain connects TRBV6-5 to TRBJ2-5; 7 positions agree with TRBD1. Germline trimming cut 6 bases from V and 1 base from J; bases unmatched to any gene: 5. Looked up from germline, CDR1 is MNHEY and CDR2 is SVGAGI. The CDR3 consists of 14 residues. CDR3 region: CASRRDSLQETQYF. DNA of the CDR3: TGTGCCAGCAGACGGGACAGCCTCCAAGAGACCCAGTACTTC.

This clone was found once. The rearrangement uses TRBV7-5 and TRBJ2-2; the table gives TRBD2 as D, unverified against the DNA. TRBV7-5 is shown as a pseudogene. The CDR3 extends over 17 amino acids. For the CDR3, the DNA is TGTGTCAGAAGTATACGGGGCGGGGGGTCGAACACCGGGGAGCTGTTTTTT. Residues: CVRSIRGGGSNTGELFF.

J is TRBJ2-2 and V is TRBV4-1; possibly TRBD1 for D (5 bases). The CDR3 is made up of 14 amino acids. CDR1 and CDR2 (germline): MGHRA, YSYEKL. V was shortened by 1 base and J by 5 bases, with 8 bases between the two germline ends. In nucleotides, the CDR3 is TGCGCCAGCAGCCAAGTAGGGGTGACCGGGGAGCTGTTTTTT. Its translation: CASSQVGVTGELFF.

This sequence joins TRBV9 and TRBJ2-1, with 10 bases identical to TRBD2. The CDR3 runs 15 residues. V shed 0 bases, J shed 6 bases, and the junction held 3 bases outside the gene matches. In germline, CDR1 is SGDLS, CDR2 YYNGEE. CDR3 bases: TGTGCCAGCAGCGTAGCTAGCGGGAGCTTCAATGAGCAGTTCTTC. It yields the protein CASSVASGSFNEQFF.

The CDR3 nucleotides read TGTGCCAGCAGCACCCGGGACAGACCTCTTGAAGCTTTCTTT. As protein: CASSTRDRPLEAFF. The chain has TRBV7-9 and TRBJ1-1; 7 positions agree with TRBD1. With V trimmed by 5 bases and J by 7 bases, 10 bases remained unmatched. This CDR3 comprises 14 residues. Germline V gene data show CDR1 as SEHNR and CDR2 as FQNEAQ (reference sequence).

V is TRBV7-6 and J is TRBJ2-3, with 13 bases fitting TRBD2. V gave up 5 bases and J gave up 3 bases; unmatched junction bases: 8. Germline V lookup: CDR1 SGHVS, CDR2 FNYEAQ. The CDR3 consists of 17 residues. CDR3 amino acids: CASSLRTSGSGTDTQYF. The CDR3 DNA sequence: TGTGCCAGCAGCCTCCGGACTAGCGGGAGTGGTACAGATACGCAGTATTTT.

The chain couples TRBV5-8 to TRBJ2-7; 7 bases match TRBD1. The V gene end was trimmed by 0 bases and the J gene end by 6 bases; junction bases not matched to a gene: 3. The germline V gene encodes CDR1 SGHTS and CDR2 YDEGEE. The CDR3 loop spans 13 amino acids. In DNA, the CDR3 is TGTGCCAGCAGCTTGGTTCCAGGGGGCGAGCAGTACTTC. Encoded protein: CASSLVPGGEQYF.

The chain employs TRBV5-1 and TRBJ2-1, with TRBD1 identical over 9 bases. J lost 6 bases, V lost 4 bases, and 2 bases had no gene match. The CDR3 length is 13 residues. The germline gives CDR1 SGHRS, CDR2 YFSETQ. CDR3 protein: CASSATGGNEQFF. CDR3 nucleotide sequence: TGCGCCAGCAGCGCGACAGGGGGCAATGAGCAGTTCTTC.

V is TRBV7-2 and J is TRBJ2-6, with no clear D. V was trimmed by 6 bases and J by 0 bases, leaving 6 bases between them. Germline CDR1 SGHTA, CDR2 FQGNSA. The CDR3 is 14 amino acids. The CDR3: CASSVSSGANVLTF. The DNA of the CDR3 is TGTGCCAGCAGTGTCTCCTCTGGGGCCAACGTCCTGACTTTC.

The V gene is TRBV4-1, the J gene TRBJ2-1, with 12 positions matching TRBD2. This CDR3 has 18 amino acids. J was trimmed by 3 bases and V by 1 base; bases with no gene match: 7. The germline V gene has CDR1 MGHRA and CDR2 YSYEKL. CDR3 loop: CASSQVGLAGGHYNEQFF. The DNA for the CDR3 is TGCGCCAGCAGCCAAGTGGGGCTAGCGGGGGGGCACTACAATGAGCAGTTCTTC.

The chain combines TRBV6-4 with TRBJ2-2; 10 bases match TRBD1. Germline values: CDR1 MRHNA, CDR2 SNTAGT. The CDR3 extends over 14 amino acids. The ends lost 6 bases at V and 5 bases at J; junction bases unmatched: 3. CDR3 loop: CASRGTGETGELFF. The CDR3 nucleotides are TGTGCCAGCAGAGGGACAGGGGAGACCGGGGAGCTGTTTTTT.

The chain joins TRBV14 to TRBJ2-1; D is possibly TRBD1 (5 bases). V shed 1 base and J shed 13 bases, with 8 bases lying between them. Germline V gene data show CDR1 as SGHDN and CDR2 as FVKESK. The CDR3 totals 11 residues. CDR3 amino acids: CASSQVTVQFF. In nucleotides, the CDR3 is TGTGCCAGCAGCCAAGTGACAGTTCAGTTCTTC.

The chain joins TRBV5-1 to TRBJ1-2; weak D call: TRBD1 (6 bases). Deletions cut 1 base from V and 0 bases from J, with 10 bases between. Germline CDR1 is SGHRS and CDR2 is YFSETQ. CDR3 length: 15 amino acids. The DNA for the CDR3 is TGCGCCAGCAGCTTGACAGGGAATTCTAACTATGGCTACACCTTC. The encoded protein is CASSLTGNSNYGYTF.

The CDR3 spells CASVRGQGGQPQHF. CDR3 DNA sequence: TGTGCCAGCGTAAGGGGACAGGGAGGTCAGCCCCAGCATTTT. The chain joins TRBV2 to TRBJ1-5, with TRBD1 matching 9 bases. This CDR3 spans 14 amino acids. Germline CDR1 SNHLY, CDR2 FYNNEI. V dropped 8 bases and J dropped 6; count of bases not matched to a gene: 8.

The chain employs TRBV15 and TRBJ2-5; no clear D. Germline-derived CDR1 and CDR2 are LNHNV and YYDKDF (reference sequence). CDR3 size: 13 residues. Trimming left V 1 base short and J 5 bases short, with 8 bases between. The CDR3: CATSRGSRETQYF. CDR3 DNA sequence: TGTGCCACCAGCAGAGGGTCTCGGGAGACCCAGTACTTC.

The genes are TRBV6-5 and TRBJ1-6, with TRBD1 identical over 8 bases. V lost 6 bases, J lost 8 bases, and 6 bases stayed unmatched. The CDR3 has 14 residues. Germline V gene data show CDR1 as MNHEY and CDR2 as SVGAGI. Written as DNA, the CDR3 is TGTGCCAGCAGATCCGGGACAGGATATTCACCCCTCCACTTT. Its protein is CASRSGTGYSPLHF.

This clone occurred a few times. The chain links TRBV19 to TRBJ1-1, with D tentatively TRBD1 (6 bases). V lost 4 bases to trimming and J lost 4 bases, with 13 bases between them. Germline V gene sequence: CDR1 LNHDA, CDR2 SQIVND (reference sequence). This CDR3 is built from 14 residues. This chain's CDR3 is CASSRSGVLTEAFF. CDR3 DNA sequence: TGTGCCAGTAGTAGGTCAGGGGTCCTCACTGAAGCTTTCTTT. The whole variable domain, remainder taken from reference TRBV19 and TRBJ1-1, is DGGITQSPKYLFRKEGQNVTLSCEQNLNHDAMYWYRQDPGQGLRLIYYSQIVNDFQKGDIAEGYSVSREKKESFPLTVTSAQKNPTAFYLCASSRSGVLTEAFFGQGTRLTVV.

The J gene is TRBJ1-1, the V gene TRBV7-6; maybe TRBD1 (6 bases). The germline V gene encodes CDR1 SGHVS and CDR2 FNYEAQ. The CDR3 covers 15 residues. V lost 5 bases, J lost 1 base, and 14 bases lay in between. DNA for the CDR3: TGTGCCAGCAGCCCGACGCAGGGGTGGAACACTGAAGCTTTCTTT. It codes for CASSPTQGWNTEAFF. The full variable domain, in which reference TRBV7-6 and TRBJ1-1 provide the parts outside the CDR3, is GAGVSQSPRYKVTKRGQDVALRCDPISGHVSLYWYRQALGQGPEFLTYFNYEAQQDKSGLPNDRFSAERPEGSISTLTIQRTEQRDSAMYRCASSPTQGWNTEAFFGQGTRLTVV.